This T cell receptor beta chain came from a study of Ad26.COV2.S vaccination and SARS-CoV-2 variants. Treatment of the sample: around 19 received Ad26.COV2.S at low or high dose, single or two shots; five or six received placebo; per-sample allocation not given. The study sampled participants on day 63 after the first vaccine or placebo injection. Produced via immunoSEQ multiplex PCR; TCRdb's table is partial and in-frame only. The sample carries 300,000 to 400,000 clones, 87% recorded once. Germline assignment: CDR1 GTSNPN and CDR2 SVGIG (reference sequence). Trimming cost V 7 bases and J 2 bases, with 12 bases left between them. The CDR3 covers 13 residues.

V and J are TRBV30 and TRBJ1-5; D is perhaps TRBD1 (5 bases). The material was peripheral blood, obtained in a trial of Ad26.COV2.S vaccine versus placebo. The receptor was isolated from a person between 18 and 65 years old who received the Ad26.COV2.S COVID-19 vaccine or a placebo. CDR3 protein: CAYGRGGNQPQHF. The CDR3 DNA is TGTGCCTACGGAAGGGGAGGCAATCAGCCCCAGCATTTT.